These 3 T cell receptor beta chains came from one sample sequenced in a study of cytomegalovirus exposure and HLA in healthy donors. The PCR was carried out with 60 Vbeta primers and 13 Jbeta primers. Assay: immunoSEQ multiplex PCR; the TCRdb copy retains only in-frame clones and omits some. The repertoire holds about 120,000 clones, with around three quarters as singletons. Specimen: PBMCs. These receptors were collected from a man aged 30 to 45 in good health and CMV-seropositive.

CDR3 bases: TGTGCCAGCAGCTCCCGACAGGGGGCTGTCGGCGGCTACACCTTC. It yields the protein CASSSRQGAVGGYTF. The chain employs TRBV7-2 and TRBJ1-2; the match to TRBD1 covers 10 bases. The CDR3 spans 15 residues. Germline CDR1 SGHTA, CDR2 FQGNSA. V dropped 4 bases and J dropped 8; count of bases not matched to a gene: 10.

This clone was found once. This chain joins TRBV30 and TRBJ2-2; D gene unclear. Germline V gene lookup returns CDR1 GTSNPN and CDR2 SVGIG (reference sequence). With 4 bases removed from V and 3 bases from J, the gap between germline ends came to 12 bases. There are 14 residues in the CDR3. The CDR3 here is CAWKRVRDTGELFF. CDR3 nucleotides: TGTGCCTGGAAACGGGTCCGAGACACCGGGGAGCTGTTTTTT. Full variable domain (remainder filled in from reference TRBV30 and TRBJ2-2): SQTIHQWPATLVQPVGSPLSLECTVEGTSNPNLYWYRQAAGRGLQLLFYSVGIGQISSEVPQNLSASRPQDRQFILSSKKLLLSDSGFYLCAWKRVRDTGELFFGEGSRLTVL.

The rearrangement joins TRBV6-1 to TRBJ2-6, with a weak D call TRBD2 (7 bases). The germline V and J ends were trimmed by 2 bases and 2 bases, with 28 bases remaining between them. CDR3 size: 22 residues. CDR1 is MNHNS and CDR2 is SASEGT in the germline V gene. As DNA, the CDR3 is TGTGCCAGCAGTGAAAAAAGGGTGGCGGGGGCGCAGTGGGGGACTGGGGCCAACGTCCTGACTTTC. Translation gives CASSEKRVAGAQWGTGANVLTF.